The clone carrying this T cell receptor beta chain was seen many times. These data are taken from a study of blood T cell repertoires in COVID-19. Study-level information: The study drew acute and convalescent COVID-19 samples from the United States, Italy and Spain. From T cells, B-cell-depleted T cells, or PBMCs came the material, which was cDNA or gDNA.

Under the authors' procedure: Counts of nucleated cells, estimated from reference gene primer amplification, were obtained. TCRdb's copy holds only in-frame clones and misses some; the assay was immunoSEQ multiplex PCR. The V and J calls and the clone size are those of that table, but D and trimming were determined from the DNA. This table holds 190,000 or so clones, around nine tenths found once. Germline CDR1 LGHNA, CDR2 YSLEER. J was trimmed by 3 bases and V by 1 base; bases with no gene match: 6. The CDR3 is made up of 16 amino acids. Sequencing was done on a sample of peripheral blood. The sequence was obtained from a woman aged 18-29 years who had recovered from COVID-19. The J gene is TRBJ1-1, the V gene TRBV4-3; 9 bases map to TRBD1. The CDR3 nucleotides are TGCGCCAGCAGCCAAGGGACAGGGGATGTGTACACTGAAGCTTTCTTT. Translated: CASSQGTGDVYTEAFF.